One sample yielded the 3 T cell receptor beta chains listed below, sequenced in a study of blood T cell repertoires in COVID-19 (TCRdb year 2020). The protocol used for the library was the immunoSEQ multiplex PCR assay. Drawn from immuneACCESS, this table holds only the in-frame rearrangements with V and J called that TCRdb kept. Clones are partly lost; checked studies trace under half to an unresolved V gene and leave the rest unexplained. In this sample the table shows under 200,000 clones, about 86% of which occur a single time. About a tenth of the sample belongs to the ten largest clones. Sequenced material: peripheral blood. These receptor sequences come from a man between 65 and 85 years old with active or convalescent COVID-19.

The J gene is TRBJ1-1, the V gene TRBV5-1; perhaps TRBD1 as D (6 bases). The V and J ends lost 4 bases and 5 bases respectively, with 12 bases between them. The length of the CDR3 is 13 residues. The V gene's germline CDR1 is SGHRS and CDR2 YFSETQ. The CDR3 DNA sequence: TGCGCCAGCAGCCCCGGACAGAGTACTGAAGCTTTCTTT. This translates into CASSPGQSTEAFF.

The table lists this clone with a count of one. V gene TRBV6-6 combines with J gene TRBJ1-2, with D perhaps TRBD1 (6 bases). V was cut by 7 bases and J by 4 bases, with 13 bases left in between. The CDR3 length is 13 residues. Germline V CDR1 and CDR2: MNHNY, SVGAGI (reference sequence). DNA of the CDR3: TGTGCCAGCAAAGGACAGACCTTCTATGGCTACACCTTC. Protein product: CASKGQTFYGYTF.

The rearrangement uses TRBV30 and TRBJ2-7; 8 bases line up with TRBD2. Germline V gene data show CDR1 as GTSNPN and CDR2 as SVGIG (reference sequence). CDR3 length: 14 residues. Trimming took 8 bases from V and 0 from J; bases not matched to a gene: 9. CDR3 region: CAGSERELSYEQYF. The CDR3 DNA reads TGTGCCGGGTCAGAGCGGGAGCTCTCCTACGAGCAGTACTTC.